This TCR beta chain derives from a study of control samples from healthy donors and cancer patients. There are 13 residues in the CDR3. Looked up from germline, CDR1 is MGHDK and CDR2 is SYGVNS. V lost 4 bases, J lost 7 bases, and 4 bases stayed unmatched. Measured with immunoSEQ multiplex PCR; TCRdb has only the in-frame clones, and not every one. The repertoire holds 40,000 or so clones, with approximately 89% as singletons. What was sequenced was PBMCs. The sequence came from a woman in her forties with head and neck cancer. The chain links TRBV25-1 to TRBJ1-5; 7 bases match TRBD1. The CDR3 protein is CASSGQGNQPQHF. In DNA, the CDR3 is TGTGCCAGCAGTGGACAGGGAAACCAGCCCCAGCATTTT.